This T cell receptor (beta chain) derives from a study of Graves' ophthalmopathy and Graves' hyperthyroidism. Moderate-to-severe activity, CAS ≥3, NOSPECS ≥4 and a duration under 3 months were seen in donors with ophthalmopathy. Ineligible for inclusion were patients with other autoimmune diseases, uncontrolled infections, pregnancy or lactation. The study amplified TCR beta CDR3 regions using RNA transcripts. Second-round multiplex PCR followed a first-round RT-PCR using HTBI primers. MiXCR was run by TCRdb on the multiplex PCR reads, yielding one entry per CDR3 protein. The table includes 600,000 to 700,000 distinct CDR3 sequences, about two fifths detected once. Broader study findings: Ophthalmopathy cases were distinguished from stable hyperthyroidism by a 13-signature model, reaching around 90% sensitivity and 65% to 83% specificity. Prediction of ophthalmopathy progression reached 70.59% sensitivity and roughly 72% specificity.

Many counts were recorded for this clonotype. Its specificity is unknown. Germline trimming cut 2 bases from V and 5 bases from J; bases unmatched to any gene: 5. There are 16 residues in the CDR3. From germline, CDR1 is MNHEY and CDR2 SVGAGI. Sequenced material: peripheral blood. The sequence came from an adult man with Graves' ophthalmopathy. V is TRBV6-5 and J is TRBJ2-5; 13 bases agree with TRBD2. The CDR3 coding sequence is TGTGCCAGCAGTTACCCCGGACTAGCGGGAGAGGAGACCCAGTACTTC. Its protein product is CASSYPGLAGEETQYF.